This section outlines one T cell receptor beta chain sequence together with its context. Trimming left V 1 base short and J 6 bases short, with 15 bases between. Germline V CDR1 and CDR2: LNHNV, YYDKDF (reference sequence). This CDR3 contains 15 residues. This entry is derived from a study of blood T cell repertoires in COVID-19. Sequencing used immunoSEQ multiplex PCR; TCRdb keeps in-frame clones, though not all of them. Of tens of thousands of clones in the sample, about 80% were seen once. The sequencing input was peripheral blood. The rearrangement uses TRBV15 and TRBJ1-2, with D hard to call. The source is a man between 65 and 85 years old with acute or convalescent COVID-19. The CDR3 DNA reads TGTGCCACCAGCAGAGTGGGCGCCCCTGGAAATGGCTACACCTTC. Translation gives CATSRVGAPGNGYTF.